This TCR beta chain was recovered during a study of response to subunit inactivated influenza vaccine. Study findings and constraints: The authors offered the suggestion that each seasonal influenza vaccination recruits few new T cells.

Each CDR3 protein is one row after TCRdb ran MiXCR on the RT-PCR reads. Among a few hundred thousand distinct CDR3 sequences, about 15% were seen once, and the ten largest hold 11%. Of note for this clonotype: Its antigen is still unknown.

The germline CDR1 and CDR2 sequences are SGHTA and FQGNSA. This CDR3 is 14 amino acids long. V lost 0 bases to trimming and J lost 6 bases, with 12 bases between them. V usage is TRBV7-2 and J usage is TRBJ2-7, with unresolved D. Sequencing was performed on PBMCs from blood, taken 11 to 12 days after vaccination. The clonotype comes from a man aged 50-59 years who received an inactivated influenza vaccine. The CDR3 protein is CASSLAIRAPEQYF. CDR3 nucleotides: TGTGCCAGCAGCTTAGCGATAAGGGCACCCGAGCAGTACTTC.